Listed here are 3 T cell receptor beta chains from one sample, sequenced in a study of human T cells and chemical hapten exposure. TCRdb reprocessed the RACE reads with MiXCR, giving one entry per CDR3 protein. The table records about 120,000 distinct CDR3 sequences, around an eighth of them present only once. Time point denoted: pre-sensitization, week 0. As to treatment: therapeutic diphenylcyclopropenone sensitization with weekly scalp DPC. The input for sequencing was whole blood, taken in connection with sensitization to the hapten diphenylcyclopropenone (DPC). The receptors shown here come from a woman aged 18-30 years with alopecia areata. Some clones in this sample may be carry-over from other donors' samples.

In this sample, this clonotype turned up a few times. The chain uses TRBV5-1 and TRBJ1-6; perhaps TRBD1 as D (5 bases). The CDR3 consists of 15 residues. V was shortened by 0 bases and J by 5 bases, with 9 bases between the two germline ends. Germline V lookup: CDR1 SGHRS, CDR2 YFSETQ. The CDR3 sequence: CASSLGGADNSPLHF. The CDR3 DNA reads as TGCGCCAGCAGCTTGGGAGGGGCCGATAATTCACCCCTCCACTTT.

V is TRBV11-2 and J is TRBJ1-4; 8 nucleotides match TRBD1. Germline V CDR1 and CDR2: SGHAT, FQNNGV. The length of the CDR3 is 15 residues. V shed 4 bases, J shed 5 bases, and the junction held 6 bases outside the gene matches. As DNA, the CDR3 is TGTGCCAGCAGCTCCGTGACAGGGGTAAATGAAAAACTGTTTTTT. Its translation is CASSSVTGVNEKLFF.

The V gene is TRBV10-2, the J gene TRBJ2-1, with TRBD2 matching over 9 bases. The germline CDR1 and CDR2 sequences are WSHSY and SAAADI. V shed 10 bases, J shed 6 bases, and the junction held 16 bases outside the gene matches. CDR3 length: 16 residues. CDR3 amino acids: CATGVQGLAGLNEQFF. The CDR3 DNA is TGCGCCACGGGGGTCCAGGGACTAGCCGGCCTCAATGAGCAGTTCTTC.